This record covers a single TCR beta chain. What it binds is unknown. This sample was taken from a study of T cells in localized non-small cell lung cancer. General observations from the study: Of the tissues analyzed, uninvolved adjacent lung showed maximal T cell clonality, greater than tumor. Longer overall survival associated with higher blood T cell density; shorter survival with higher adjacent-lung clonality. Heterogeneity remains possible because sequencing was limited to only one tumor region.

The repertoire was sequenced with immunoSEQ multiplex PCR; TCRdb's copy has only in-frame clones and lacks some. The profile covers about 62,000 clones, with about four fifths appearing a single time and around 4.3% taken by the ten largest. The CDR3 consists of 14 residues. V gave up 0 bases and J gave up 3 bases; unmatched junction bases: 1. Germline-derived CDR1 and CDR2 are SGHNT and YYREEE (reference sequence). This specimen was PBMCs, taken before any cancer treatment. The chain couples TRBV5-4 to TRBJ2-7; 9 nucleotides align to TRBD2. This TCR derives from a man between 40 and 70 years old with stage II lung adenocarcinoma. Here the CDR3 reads CASSLGLADYEQYF. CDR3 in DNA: TGTGCCAGCAGCTTGGGACTAGCGGACTACGAGCAGTACTTC.